This T cell receptor beta chain was observed in a study of neurological immune-mediated disorders. Whole-study findings and limits: None of the CDR3 amino acid sequences of expanded clones recurred across subjects, suggesting private repertoires in all groups.

Each sorted-subset library came from 800,000 to 1,000,000 CD4+ or CD8+ T cells. This clonotype came up many times. Its target is unknown. The authors made cDNA by 5'RACE with 10-nucleotide random UMIs. TCRdb ran MiXCR on the 5' RACE reads and lists one entry per CDR3 protein. The sample contains tens of thousands of distinct CDR3 sequences, around 6% of which appear only once. Germline CDR1 and CDR2: ENHRY and SYGVKD. The CDR3 is made up of 14 amino acids. Trimming took 1 base from V and 5 from J, leaving 12 bases between them. The receptor was derived from a woman aged 35 to 49 in good health. The material sequenced was CD4+ T cells from blood. V usage is TRBV10-3 and J usage is TRBJ2-7; D unresolved. The CDR3: CAISEFRARHEQYF. In nucleotides, the CDR3 is TGTGCCATCAGTGAGTTTAGGGCTAGACACGAGCAGTACTTC.